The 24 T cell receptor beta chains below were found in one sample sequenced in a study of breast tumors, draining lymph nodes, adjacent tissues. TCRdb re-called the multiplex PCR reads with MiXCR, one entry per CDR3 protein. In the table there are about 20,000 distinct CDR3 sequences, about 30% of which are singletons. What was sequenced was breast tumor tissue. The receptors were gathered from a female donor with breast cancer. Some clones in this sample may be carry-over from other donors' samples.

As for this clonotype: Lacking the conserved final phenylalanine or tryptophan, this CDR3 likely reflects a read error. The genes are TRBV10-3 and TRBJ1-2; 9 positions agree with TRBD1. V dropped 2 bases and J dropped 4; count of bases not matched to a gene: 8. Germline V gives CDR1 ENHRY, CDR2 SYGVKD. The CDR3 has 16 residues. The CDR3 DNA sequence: TGTGCCATCAGTGAGAGACAGGGGGGAGGTATCTATGGCTACACCCTC. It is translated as CAISERQGGGIYGYTL.

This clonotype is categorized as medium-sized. CDR3 coding DNA: TGTGCCAGCAGCTTAGTATTAGGGGAGACCCAGTACTTC. Amino acid sequence: CASSLVLGETQYF. V and J are TRBV7-9 and TRBJ2-5; D is undetermined. V was cut by 1 base and J by 5 bases, with 8 bases left in between. Looked up from germline, CDR1 is SEHNR and CDR2 is FQNEAQ (reference sequence). CDR3 size: 13 residues.

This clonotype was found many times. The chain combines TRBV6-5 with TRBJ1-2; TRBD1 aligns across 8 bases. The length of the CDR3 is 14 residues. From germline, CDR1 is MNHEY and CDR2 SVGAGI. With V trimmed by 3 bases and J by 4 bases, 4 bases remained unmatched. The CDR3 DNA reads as TGTGCCAGCAGTTATGACAGGGGTTTCTATGGCTACACCTTC. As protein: CASSYDRGFYGYTF.

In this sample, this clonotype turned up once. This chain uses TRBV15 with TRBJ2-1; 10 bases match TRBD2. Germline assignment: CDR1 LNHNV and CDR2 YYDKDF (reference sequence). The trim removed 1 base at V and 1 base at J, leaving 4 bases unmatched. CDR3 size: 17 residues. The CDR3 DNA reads TGTGCCACCAGCAGAGGACTAGCGGGTCTATCCTACAATGAGCAGTTCTTC. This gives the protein CATSRGLAGLSYNEQFF.

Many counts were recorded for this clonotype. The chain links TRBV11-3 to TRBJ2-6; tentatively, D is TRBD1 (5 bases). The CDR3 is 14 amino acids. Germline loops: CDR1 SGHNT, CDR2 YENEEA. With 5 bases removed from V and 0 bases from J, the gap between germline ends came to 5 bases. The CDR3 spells CASSTGSGANVLTF. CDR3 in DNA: TGTGCCAGCAGCACAGGCTCTGGGGCCAACGTCCTGACTTTC. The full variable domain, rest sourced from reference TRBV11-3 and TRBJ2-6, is EAGVVQSPRYKIIEKKQPVAFWCNPISGHNTLYWYLQNLGQGPELLIRYENEEAVDDSQLPKDRFSAERLKGVDSTLKIQPAELGDSAVYLCASSTGSGANVLTFGAGSRLTVL.

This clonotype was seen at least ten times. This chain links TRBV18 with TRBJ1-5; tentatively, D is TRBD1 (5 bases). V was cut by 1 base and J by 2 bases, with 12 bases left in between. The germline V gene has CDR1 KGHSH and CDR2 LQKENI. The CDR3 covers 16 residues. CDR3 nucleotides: TGTGCCAGCTCACCACGGCAGGGCGAAGGCAATCAGCCCCAGCATTTT. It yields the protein CASSPRQGEGNQPQHF.

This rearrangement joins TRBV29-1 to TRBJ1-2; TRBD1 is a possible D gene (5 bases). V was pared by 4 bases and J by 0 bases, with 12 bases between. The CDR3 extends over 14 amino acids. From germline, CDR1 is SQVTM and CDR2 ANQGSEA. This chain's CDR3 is CSVVSDKSNYGYTF. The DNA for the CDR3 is TGCAGCGTTGTTTCGGACAAGTCTAACTATGGCTACACCTTC.

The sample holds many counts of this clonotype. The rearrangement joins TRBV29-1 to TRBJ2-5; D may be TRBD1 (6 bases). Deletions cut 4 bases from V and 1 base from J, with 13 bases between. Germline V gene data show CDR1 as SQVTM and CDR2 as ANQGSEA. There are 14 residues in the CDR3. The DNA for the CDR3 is TGCAGCGTTGGGGCAGGGGTGCTCCAAGAGACCCAGTACTTC. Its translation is CSVGAGVLQETQYF.

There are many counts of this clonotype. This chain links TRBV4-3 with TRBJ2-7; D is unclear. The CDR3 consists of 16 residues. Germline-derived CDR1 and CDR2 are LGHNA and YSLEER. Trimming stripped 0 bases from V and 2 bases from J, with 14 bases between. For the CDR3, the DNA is TGCGCCAGCAGCCAAGAGTGGACCGGCCCGGCCTACGAGCAGTACTTC. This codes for CASSQEWTGPAYEQYF.

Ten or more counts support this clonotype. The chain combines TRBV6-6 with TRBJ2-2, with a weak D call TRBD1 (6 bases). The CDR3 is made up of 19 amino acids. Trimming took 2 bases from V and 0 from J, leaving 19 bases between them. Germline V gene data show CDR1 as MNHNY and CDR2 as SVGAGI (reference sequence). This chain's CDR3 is CASSYPDRNRAPNTGELFF. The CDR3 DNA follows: TGTGCCAGCAGTTACCCAGACCGTAACAGGGCCCCGAACACCGGGGAGCTGTTTTTT.

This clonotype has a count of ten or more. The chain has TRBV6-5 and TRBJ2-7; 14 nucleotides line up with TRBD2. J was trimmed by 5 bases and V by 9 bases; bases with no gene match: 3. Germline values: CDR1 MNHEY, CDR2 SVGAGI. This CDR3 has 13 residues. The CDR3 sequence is CASRLAGGDEQYF. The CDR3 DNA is TGTGCCAGTCGACTAGCGGGAGGGGACGAGCAGTACTTC.

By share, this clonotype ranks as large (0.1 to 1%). The CDR3 loop is CSVEDGRQSTDTQYF. In nucleotides, the CDR3 is TGCAGCGTTGAAGATGGAAGGCAGAGCACAGATACGCAGTATTTT. This chain uses TRBV29-1 with TRBJ2-3; D remains unclear. V gave up 0 bases and J gave up 0 bases, with 10 bases separating them. The length of the CDR3 is 15 residues. CDR1 and CDR2 (germline): SQVTM, ANQGSEA.

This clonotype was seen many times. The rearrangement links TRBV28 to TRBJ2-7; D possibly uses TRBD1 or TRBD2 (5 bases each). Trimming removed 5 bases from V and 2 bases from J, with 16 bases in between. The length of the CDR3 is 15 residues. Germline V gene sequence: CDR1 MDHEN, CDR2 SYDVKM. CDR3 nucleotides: TGTGCCAGCAGTACTACCCGGGACGCCACCTACGAGCAGTACTTC. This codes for CASSTTRDATYEQYF.

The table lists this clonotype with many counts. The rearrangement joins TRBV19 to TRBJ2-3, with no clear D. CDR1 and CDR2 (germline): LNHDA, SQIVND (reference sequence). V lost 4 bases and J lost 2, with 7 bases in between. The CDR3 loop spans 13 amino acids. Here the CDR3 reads CASSSGYTDTQYF. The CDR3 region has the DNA TGTGCCAGTAGTAGCGGTTACACAGATACGCAGTATTTT.

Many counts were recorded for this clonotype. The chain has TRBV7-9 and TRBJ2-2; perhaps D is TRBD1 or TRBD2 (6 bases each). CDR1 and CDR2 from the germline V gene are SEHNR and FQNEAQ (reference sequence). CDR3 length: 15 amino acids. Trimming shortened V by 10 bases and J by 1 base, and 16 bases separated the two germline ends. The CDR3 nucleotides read TGTGCCAACAGAGAGGGGGAGGTGAACACCGGGGAGCTGTTTTTT. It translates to CANREGEVNTGELFF.

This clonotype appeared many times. The CDR3 region has the DNA TGTGCCAGCAGCGGGGGGGGCAGAGAATACGAGCAGTACTTC. Protein: CASSGGGREYEQYF. The J gene is TRBJ2-7, the V gene TRBV12-3 or TRBV12-4; 8 positions match TRBD2. J lost 4 bases, V lost 6 bases, and 8 bases had no gene match. The CDR3 runs 14 residues.

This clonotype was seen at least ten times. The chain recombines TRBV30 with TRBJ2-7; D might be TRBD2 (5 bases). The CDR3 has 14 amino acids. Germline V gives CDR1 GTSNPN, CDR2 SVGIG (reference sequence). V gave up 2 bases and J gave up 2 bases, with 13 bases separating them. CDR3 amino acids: CAWSREGLTYEQYF. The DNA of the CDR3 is TGTGCCTGGAGTCGGGAAGGGCTGACCTACGAGCAGTACTTC.

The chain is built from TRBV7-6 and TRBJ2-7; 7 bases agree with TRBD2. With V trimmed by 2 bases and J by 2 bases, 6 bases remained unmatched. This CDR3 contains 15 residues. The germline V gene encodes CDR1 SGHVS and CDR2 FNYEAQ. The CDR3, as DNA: TGTGCCAGCAGCTTATTTGCGGGAGCCCCCTACGAGCAGTACTTC. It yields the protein CASSLFAGAPYEQYF.

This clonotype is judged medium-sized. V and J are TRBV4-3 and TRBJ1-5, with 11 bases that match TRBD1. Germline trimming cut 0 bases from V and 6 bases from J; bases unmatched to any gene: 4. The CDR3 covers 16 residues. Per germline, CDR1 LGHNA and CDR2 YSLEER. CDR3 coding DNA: TGCGCCAGCAGCCAAGAGTGGACAGGGGGCCGTCAGCCCCAGCATTTT. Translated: CASSQEWTGGRQPQHF.

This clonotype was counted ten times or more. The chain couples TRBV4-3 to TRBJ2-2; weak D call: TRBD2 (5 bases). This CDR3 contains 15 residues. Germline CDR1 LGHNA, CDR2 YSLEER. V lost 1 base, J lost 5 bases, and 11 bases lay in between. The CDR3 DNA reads TGCGCCAGCAGCCAAGTTCAGCGGTGGACCGGGGAGCTGTTTTTT. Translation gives CASSQVQRWTGELFF.

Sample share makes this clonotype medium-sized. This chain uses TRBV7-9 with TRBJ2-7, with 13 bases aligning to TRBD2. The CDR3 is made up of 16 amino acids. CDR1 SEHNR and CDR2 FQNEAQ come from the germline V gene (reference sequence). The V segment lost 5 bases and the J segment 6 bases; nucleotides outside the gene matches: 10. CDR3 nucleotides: TGTGCCAGCAGCCCCACTAGCGGGAGGGCCCGTGGCGAGCAGTACTTC. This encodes CASSPTSGRARGEQYF.

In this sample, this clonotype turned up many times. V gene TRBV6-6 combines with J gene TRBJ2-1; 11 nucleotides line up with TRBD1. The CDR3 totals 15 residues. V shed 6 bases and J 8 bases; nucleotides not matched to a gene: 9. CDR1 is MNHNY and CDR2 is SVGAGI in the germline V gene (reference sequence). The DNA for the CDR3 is TGTGCCAGCAGCAGACCGGGACAGGGGGTTGATGAGCAGTTCTTC. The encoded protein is CASSRPGQGVDEQFF.

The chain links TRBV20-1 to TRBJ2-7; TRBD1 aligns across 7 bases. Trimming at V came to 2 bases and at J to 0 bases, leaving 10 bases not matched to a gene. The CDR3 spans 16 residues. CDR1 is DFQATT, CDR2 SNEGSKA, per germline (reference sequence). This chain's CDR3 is CSARHPTGVDSYEQYF. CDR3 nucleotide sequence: TGCAGTGCTAGACACCCTACAGGGGTCGACTCCTACGAGCAGTACTTC.

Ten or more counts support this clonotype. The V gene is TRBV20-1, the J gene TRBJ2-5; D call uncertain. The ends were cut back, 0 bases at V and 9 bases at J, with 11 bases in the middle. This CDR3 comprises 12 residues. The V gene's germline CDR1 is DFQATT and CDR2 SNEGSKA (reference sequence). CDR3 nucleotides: TGCAGTGCTAGAGAATCAGTTCAAGCCCAGTACTTC. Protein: CSARESVQAQYF.